The clone carrying this T cell receptor beta chain was seen a few times. Its antigen is not identified. The record originates from a study of post-analysis software for immune sequencing data. Study-level results: Comparison of patients with controls showed a handful of TRBV segments more frequent in patients, TRBV5-6, TRBV5-1 and TRBV20-1 among them. Clustering by F measure revealed strong co-clustering among samples prepared together in one batch. Versus controls, multiple sclerosis patients showed significantly lower diversity (normalized Chao1).

V was clipped by 5 bases and J by 7 bases, with 11 bases between them. From germline, CDR1 is SGHTA and CDR2 FQGNSA. The CDR3 covers 12 residues. The authors incorporated unique molecular identifiers into the TCR beta cDNA libraries. TCRdb re-called the PCR reads with MiXCR, one entry per CDR3 protein. This sample carries roughly 870,000 distinct CDR3 sequences, approximately 50% of them seen once, and the ten largest clones take 4% to 5.5%. Material for sequencing was blood. The gene calls are TRBV7-2 and TRBJ2-5; D might be TRBD2 (5 bases). This sequence was found in a girl aged 5-17 years with multiple sclerosis. The CDR3 protein is CASSPRAGTQYF. The CDR3 DNA reads TGTGCCAGCAGCCCCCGCGCGGGGACCCAGTACTTC.